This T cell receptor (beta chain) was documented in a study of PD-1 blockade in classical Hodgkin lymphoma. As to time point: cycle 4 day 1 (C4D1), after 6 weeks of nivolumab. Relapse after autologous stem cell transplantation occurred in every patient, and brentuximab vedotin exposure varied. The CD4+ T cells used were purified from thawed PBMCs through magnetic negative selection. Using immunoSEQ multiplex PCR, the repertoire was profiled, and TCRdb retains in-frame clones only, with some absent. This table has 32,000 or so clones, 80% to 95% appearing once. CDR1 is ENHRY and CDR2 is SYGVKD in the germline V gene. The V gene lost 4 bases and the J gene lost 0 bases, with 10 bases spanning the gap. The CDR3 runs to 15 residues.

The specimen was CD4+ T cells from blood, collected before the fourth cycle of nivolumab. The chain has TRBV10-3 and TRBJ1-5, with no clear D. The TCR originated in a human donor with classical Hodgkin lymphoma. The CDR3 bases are TGTGCCATCAGTGCACGGGCGGATAGCAATCAGCCCCAGCATTTT. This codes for CAISARADSNQPQHF.